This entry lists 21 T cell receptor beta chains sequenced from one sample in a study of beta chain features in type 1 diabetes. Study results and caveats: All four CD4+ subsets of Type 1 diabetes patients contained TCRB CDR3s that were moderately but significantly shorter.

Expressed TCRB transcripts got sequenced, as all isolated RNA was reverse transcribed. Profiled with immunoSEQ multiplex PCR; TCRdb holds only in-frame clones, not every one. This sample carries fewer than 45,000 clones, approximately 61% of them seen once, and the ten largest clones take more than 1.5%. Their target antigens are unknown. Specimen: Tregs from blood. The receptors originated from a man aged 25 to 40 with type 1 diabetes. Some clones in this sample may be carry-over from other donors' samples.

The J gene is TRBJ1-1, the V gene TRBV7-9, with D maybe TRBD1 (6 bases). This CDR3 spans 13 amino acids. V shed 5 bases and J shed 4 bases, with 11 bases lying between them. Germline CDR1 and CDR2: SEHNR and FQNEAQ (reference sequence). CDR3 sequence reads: CASSQGQFTEAFF. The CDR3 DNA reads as TGTGCCAGCAGCCAAGGACAGTTCACTGAAGCTTTCTTT. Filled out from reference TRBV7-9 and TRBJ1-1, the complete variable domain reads DTGVSQNPRHKITKRGQNVTFRCDPISEHNRLYWYRQTLGQGPEFLTYFQNEAQLEKSRLLSDRFSAERPKGSFSTLEIQRTEQGDSAMYLCASSQGQFTEAFFGQGTRLTVV.

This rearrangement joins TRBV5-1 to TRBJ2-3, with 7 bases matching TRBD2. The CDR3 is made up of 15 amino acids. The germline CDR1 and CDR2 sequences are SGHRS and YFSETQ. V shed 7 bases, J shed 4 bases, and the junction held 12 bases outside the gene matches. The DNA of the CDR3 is TGCGCCAGCTTTGATCCTAGCGGTGGCGCAGATACGCAGTATTTT. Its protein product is CASFDPSGGADTQYF.

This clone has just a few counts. CDR3 loop: CASSSRGQGAAEQYF. Here the CDR3 DNA reads TGTGCCAGCAGCTCCCGGGGGCAGGGGGCGGCCGAGCAGTACTTC. The J gene is TRBJ2-7, the V gene TRBV5-6; 8 bases align to TRBD1. The CDR3 covers 15 residues. In germline, CDR1 is SGHDT, CDR2 YYEEEE. After removal of 3 bases from V and 6 bases from J, the junction contained 11 bases not matched to a gene.

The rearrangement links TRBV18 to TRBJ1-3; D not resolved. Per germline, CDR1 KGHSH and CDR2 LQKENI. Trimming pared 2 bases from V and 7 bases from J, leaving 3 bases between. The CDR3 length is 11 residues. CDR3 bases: TGTGCCAGCTCACCAGCGAACACCATATATTTT. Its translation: CASSPANTIYF.

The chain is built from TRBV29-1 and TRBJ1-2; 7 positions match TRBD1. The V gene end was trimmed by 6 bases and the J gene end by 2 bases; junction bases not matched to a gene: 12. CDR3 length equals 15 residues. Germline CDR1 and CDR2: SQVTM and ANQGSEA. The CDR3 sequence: CSVWGPRDSNYGYTF. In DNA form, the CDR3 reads TGCAGCGTCTGGGGGCCGAGGGACAGCAACTATGGCTACACCTTC.

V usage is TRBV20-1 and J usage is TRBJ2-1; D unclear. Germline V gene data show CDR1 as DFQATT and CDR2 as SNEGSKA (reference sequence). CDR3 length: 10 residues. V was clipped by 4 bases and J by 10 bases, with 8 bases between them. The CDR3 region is CSANSYEQFF. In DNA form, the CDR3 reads TGCAGTGCTAACTCTTACGAGCAGTTCTTC.

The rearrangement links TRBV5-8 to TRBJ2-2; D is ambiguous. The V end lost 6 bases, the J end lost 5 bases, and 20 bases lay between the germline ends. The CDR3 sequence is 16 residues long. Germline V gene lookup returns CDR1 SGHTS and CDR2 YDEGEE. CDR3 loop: CASNGLTNFGTGELFF. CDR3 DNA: TGTGCCAGCAATGGGCTCACGAACTTCGGTACCGGGGAGCTGTTTTTT.

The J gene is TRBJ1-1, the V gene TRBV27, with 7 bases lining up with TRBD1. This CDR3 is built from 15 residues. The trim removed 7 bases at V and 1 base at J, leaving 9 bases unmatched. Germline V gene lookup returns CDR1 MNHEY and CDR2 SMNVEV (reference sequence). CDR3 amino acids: CASIRGAGGNTEAFF. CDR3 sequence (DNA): TGTGCCAGCATCAGGGGGGCAGGGGGGAACACTGAAGCTTTCTTT.

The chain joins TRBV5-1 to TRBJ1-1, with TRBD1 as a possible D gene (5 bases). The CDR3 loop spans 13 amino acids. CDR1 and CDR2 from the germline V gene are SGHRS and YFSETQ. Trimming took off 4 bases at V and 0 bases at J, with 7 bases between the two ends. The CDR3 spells CASSTDMNTEAFF. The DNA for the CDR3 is TGCGCCAGCAGCACGGACATGAACACTGAAGCTTTCTTT.

The CDR3 here is CASSFSFGGNSPLHF. In DNA form, the CDR3 reads TGTGCCAGCAGCTTCTCTTTCGGGGGTAATTCACCCCTCCACTTT. This sequence joins TRBV5-8 and TRBJ1-6; tentatively, D is TRBD1 (5 bases). V was shortened by 2 bases and J by 6 bases, with 12 bases between the two germline ends. This CDR3 spans 15 amino acids. CDR1 and CDR2 from the germline V gene are SGHTS and YDEGEE.

This chain's CDR3 is CASSLGPRQFF. The DNA for the CDR3 is TGTGCCAGCAGCTTAGGCCCCCGGCAGTTCTTC. The V gene is TRBV7-3, the J gene TRBJ2-1, with unresolved D. Trimming shortened V by 2 bases and J by 12 bases, and 8 bases separated the two germline ends. Germline values: CDR1 SGHTA, CDR2 FQGTGA. The CDR3 has 11 residues.

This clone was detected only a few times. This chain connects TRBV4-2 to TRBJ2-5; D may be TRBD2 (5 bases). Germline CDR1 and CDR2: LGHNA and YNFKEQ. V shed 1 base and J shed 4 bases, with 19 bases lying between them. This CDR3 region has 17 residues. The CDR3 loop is CASSQGEISGIGETQYF. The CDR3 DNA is TGTGCCAGCAGCCAAGGGGAGATTTCGGGGATTGGAGAGACCCAGTACTTC.

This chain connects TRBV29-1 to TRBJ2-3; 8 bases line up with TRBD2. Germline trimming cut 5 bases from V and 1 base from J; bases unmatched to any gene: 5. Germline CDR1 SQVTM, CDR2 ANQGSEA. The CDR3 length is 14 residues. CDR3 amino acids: CSVCPAGGTDTQYF. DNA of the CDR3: TGCAGCGTTTGTCCAGCGGGAGGCACAGATACGCAGTATTTT.

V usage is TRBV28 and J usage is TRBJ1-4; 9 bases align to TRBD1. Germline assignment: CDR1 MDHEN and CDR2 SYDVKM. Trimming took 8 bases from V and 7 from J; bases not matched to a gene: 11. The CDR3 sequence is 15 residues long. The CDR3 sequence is CASGQIDRGSEKLFF. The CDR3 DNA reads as TGTGCCAGCGGGCAGATCGACAGGGGGTCTGAAAAACTGTTTTTT. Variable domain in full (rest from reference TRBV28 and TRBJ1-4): DVKVTQSSRYLVKRTGEKVFLECVQDMDHENMFWYRQDPGLGLRLIYFSYDVKMKEKGDIPEGYSVSREKKERFSLILESASTNQTSMYLCASGQIDRGSEKLFFGSGTQLSVL.

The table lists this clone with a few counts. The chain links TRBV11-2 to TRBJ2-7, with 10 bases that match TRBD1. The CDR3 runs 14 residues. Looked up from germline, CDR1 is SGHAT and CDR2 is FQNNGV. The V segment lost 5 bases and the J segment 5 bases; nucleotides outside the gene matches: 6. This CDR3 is CASSLGTGAHEQYF. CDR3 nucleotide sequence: TGTGCCAGCAGCCTAGGGACAGGGGCCCACGAGCAGTACTTC.

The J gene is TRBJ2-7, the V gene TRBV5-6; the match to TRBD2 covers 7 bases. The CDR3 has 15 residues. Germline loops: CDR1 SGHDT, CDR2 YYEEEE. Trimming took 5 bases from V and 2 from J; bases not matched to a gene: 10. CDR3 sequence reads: CASRRRGEPPYEQYF. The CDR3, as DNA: TGTGCCAGCAGGCGCCGGGGGGAACCACCCTACGAGCAGTACTTC.

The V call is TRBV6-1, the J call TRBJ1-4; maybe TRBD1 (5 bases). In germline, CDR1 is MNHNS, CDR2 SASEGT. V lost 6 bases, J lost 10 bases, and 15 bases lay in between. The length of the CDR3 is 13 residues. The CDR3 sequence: CASSPGTRGKLFF. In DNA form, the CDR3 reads TGTGCCAGCAGCCCCGGGACTCGGGGAAAACTGTTTTTT.

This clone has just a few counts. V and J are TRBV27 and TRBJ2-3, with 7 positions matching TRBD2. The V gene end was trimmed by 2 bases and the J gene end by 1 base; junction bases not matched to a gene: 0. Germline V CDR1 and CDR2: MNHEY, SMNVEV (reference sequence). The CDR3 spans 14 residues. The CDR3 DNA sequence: TGTGCCAGCAGTTTAGCGGGGGGCACAGATACGCAGTATTTT. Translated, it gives CASSLAGGTDTQYF.

The CDR3 loop reads CASSFKRQNTEAFF. Here the CDR3 DNA reads TGTGCCAGCAGCTTCAAACGACAGAACACTGAAGCTTTCTTT. The chain combines TRBV7-9 with TRBJ1-1; the D is unclear. The CDR3 sequence is 14 residues long. The ends were cut back, 3 bases at V and 1 base at J, with 9 bases in the middle. Germline V gene sequence: CDR1 SEHNR, CDR2 FQNEAQ (reference sequence).

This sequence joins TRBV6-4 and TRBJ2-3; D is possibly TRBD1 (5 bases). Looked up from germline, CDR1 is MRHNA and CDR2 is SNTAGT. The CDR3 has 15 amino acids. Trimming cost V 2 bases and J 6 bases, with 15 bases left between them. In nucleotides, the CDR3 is TGTGCCAGCAGTGACCTGGGCAGGGTTGGCGATACGCAGTATTTT. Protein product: CASSDLGRVGDTQYF.

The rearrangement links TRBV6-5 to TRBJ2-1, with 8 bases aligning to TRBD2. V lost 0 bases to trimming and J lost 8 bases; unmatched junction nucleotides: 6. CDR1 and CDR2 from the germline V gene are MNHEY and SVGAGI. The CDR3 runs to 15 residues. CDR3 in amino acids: CASSYSSGALDEQFF. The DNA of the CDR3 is TGTGCCAGCAGTTACTCTAGCGGGGCTTTAGATGAGCAGTTCTTC.